This T cell receptor (beta chain) came from a study of cytomegalovirus exposure and HLA in healthy donors. Findings and caveats of the study: Segments of the TCR beta V type were, in most cases, productive about 90% or about 30% of the time in an earlier analysis. Analysis performed later found more than 15,000 TCR beta sequences associated with HLA alleles at 0.05 false discovery rate.

With 60 Vbeta and 13 Jbeta primers, the PCR was carried out. In the original analysis: Approximately 73 million unique TCR beta chains, about 12 million shared, were counted in a later analysis. Libraries were prepared by immunoSEQ multiplex PCR; TCRdb keeps only in-frame clonotypes and omits some of them. Clone size and V and J calls were adopted from that table, with D and trimming inferred from the DNA. This table holds some 110,000 clones. Details on this clone: Its antigen remains unidentified.

CDR1 is SGDLS, CDR2 YYNGEE, per germline. The ends were cut back, 0 bases at V and 3 bases at J, with 15 bases in the middle. CDR3 length: 16 amino acids. This TCR was recovered from a man younger than 40 in good health and CMV-seronegative. The specimen was PBMCs. This chain uses TRBV9 with TRBJ1-2, with D possibly matching TRBD1 (6 bases). The CDR3 reads CASSVDREEGDYGYTF. Written as DNA, the CDR3 is TGTGCCAGCAGCGTAGACAGGGAAGAGGGGGACTATGGCTACACCTTC. Together with reference TRBV9 and TRBJ1-2, the CDR3 gives the full variable domain: DSGVTQTPKHLITATGQRVTLRCSPRSGDLSVYWYQQSLDQGLQFLIQYYNGEERAKGNILERFSAQQFPDLHSELNLSSLELGDSALYFCASSVDREEGDYGYTFGSGTRLTVV.